Listed below are T cell receptor beta chains from one sample, sequenced in a study of neurological immune-mediated disorders. In TCRdb, the 5' RACE reads were re-called with MiXCR into one record per CDR3 protein. The table has about 55,000 distinct CDR3 sequences, 4.2% seen once. The specimen sequenced was PBMCs. The receptors here all came from a man aged 50 or older with multiple sclerosis. Both conserved end residues are part of each CDR3. The order of the fields is V gene, J gene, CDR3 length, CDR3 protein.

V gene: TRBV7-9; J gene: TRBJ2-4; CDR3 length: 15; CDR3 protein: CASSLPGPQTNIQYF
V gene: TRBV20-1; J gene: TRBJ1-1; CDR3 length: 12; CDR3 protein: CSAIKDLPRAFF
V gene: TRBV5-1; J gene: TRBJ2-1; CDR3 length: 15; CDR3 protein: CASSPRVTSYNEQFF
V gene: TRBV5-1; J gene: TRBJ2-5; CDR3 length: 12; CDR3 protein: CASSLEQETQYF
V gene: TRBV3-1; J gene: TRBJ1-5; CDR3 length: 15; CDR3 protein: CASSQDGNSDQPQHF
V gene: TRBV27; J gene: TRBJ1-5; CDR3 length: 11; CDR3 protein: CASGFNQPQNF
V gene: TRBV20-1; J gene: TRBJ2-3; CDR3 length: 14; CDR3 protein: CSADGLAVLDTQYF
V gene: TRBV6-5; J gene: TRBJ2-7; CDR3 length: 14; CDR3 protein: CASSGGYGNYEQYF
V gene: TRBV6-5; J gene: TRBJ1-2; CDR3 length: 13; CDR3 protein: CASTLGLNYGYTF
V gene: TRBV11-3; J gene: TRBJ2-3; CDR3 length: 14; CDR3 protein: CASSSQVNRDTQYF
V gene: TRBV20-1; J gene: TRBJ2-7; CDR3 length: 17; CDR3 protein: CSANPGQGRGAGDEQYF
V gene: TRBV28; J gene: TRBJ2-7; CDR3 length: 15; CDR3 protein: CASSSGQAVSYEQYF
V gene: TRBV5-1; J gene: TRBJ2-5; CDR3 length: 15; CDR3 protein: CASSLLRDSKETQYF
V gene: TRBV11-2; J gene: TRBJ2-4; CDR3 length: 16; CDR3 protein: CASSLGGSPSKNIQYF
V gene: TRBV7-6; J gene: TRBJ1-4; CDR3 length: 14; CDR3 protein: CASSPERGGEKLFF
V gene: TRBV20-1; J gene: TRBJ2-1; CDR3 length: 12; CDR3 protein: CSASFRYNEQFF
V gene: TRBV7-6; J gene: TRBJ2-7; CDR3 length: 13; CDR3 protein: CASSGTGQQEQYF
V gene: TRBV20-1; J gene: TRBJ2-7; CDR3 length: 14; CDR3 protein: CSAPTGHLLYEQYF
V gene: TRBV20-1; J gene: TRBJ2-1; CDR3 length: 13; CDR3 protein: CSASRGFPLEQFF
V gene: TRBV10-3; J gene: TRBJ1-1; CDR3 length: 11; CDR3 protein: CAISDGTEAFF
V gene: TRBV28; J gene: TRBJ1-5; CDR3 length: 14; CDR3 protein: CASRGRSSNQPQHF
V gene: TRBV5-1; J gene: TRBJ2-7; CDR3 length: 17; CDR3 protein: CASSDLFGTSRVYEQYF
V gene: TRBV12-3/TRBV12-4; J gene: TRBJ2-7; CDR3 length: 14; CDR3 protein: CASSRGTATYEQYF
V gene: TRBV5-1; J gene: TRBJ2-5; CDR3 length: 14; CDR3 protein: CASSRRLAEETQYF
V gene: TRBV7-3; J gene: TRBJ1-3; CDR3 length: 15; CDR3 protein: CASSQGPGSGNTIYF
V gene: TRBV29-1; J gene: TRBJ2-5; CDR3 length: 13; CDR3 protein: CSVEEARGETQYF
V gene: TRBV4-1; J gene: TRBJ1-2; CDR3 length: 13; CDR3 protein: CASSQAGPRSYTF
V gene: TRBV5-1; J gene: TRBJ1-1; CDR3 length: 14; CDR3 protein: CASSGRGVNTEAFF
V gene: TRBV7-2; J gene: TRBJ2-2; CDR3 length: 14; CDR3 protein: CATVGTTNTGELFF
V gene: TRBV29-1; J gene: TRBJ2-1; CDR3 length: 14; CDR3 protein: CSVLQGPTNNEQFF
V gene: TRBV7-2; J gene: TRBJ2-1; CDR3 length: 17; CDR3 protein: CASSPRSPGQGAYEQFF
V gene: TRBV4-1; J gene: TRBJ1-5; CDR3 length: 15; CDR3 protein: CASSLQQGAGQPQHF
V gene: TRBV12-3/TRBV12-4; J gene: TRBJ2-3; CDR3 length: 11; CDR3 protein: CASSNSDTQYF
V gene: TRBV21-1; J gene: TRBJ2-3; CDR3 length: 16; CDR3 protein: CASSRKRDPSTDTQYF
V gene: TRBV7-9; J gene: TRBJ2-7; CDR3 length: 14; CDR3 protein: CASSLALAGDEQYF
V gene: TRBV6-5; J gene: TRBJ2-7; CDR3 length: 14; CDR3 protein: CASSARAGGYGQYF
V gene: TRBV3-1; J gene: TRBJ2-3; CDR3 length: 18; CDR3 protein: CASSQDLGGGPTGDTQYF
V gene: TRBV29-1; J gene: TRBJ1-1; CDR3 length: 12; CDR3 protein: CSVVSRREEAFF
V gene: TRBV12-3/TRBV12-4; J gene: TRBJ2-7; CDR3 length: 11; CDR3 protein: CASSSNSEQYF
V gene: TRBV20-1; J gene: TRBJ1-2; CDR3 length: 14; CDR3 protein: CSARDLRSIYGYTF
V gene: TRBV7-9; J gene: TRBJ1-5; CDR3 length: 14; CDR3 protein: CASGEGTIYQPQHF
V gene: TRBV11-2; J gene: TRBJ2-3; CDR3 length: 12; CDR3 protein: CASSFGIDTQYF
V gene: TRBV20-1; J gene: TRBJ2-7; CDR3 length: 12; CDR3 protein: CSASYMGREQYF
V gene: TRBV2; J gene: TRBJ1-1; CDR3 length: 9; CDR3 protein: CASGTEAFF
V gene: TRBV11-3; J gene: TRBJ2-5; CDR3 length: 12; CDR3 protein: CASSLLLETQYF
V gene: TRBV29-1; J gene: TRBJ2-4; CDR3 length: 12; CDR3 protein: CSVEVGLDIQYF
V gene: TRBV20-1; J gene: TRBJ1-2; CDR3 length: 13; CDR3 protein: CSAREGSFSGYTF
V gene: TRBV5-1; J gene: TRBJ2-1; CDR3 length: 15; CDR3 protein: CASSLVGGPYNEQFF
V gene: TRBV7-8; J gene: TRBJ2-1; CDR3 length: 11; CDR3 protein: CASSLVDEQFF
V gene: TRBV7-2; J gene: TRBJ1-2; CDR3 length: 12; CDR3 protein: CASSLGRHGYTF
V gene: TRBV29-1; J gene: TRBJ2-7; CDR3 length: 13; CDR3 protein: CSGLGQGSYEQYF
V gene: TRBV5-1; J gene: TRBJ2-3; CDR3 length: 15; CDR3 protein: CASSLEGARTDTQYF
V gene: TRBV20-1; J gene: TRBJ2-3; CDR3 length: 14; CDR3 protein: CSAELQGAVDTQYF
V gene: TRBV7-8; J gene: TRBJ2-7; CDR3 length: 16; CDR3 protein: CASSLEGNAGKDEQYF
V gene: TRBV5-1; J gene: TRBJ2-3; CDR3 length: 15; CDR3 protein: CASSLMSGTTDTQYF
V gene: TRBV14; J gene: TRBJ1-5; CDR3 length: 14; CDR3 protein: CASSQGGGSQPQHF
V gene: TRBV5-1; J gene: TRBJ2-1; CDR3 length: 14; CDR3 protein: CASSREGNYNEQFF
V gene: TRBV12-3/TRBV12-4; J gene: TRBJ2-7; CDR3 length: 14; CDR3 protein: CASSLGTSSNEQYF
V gene: TRBV7-8; J gene: TRBJ1-1; CDR3 length: 14; CDR3 protein: CASSLEAGFTEAFF